This record concerns one TCR delta chain sequence. Only a few counts were recorded for this clone. The specificity of this receptor is unknown. The amino acid sequence in TCRdb belongs to a much larger clone and departs from this DNA's translation at residue 14, likely a sequencing read error; the sequence shown is translated from the DNA. Libraries came from RT-PCR. Instrument used: Illumina MiSeq. After TCRdb called clones again from the public reads with CATT, rows with identical DNA were merged. The sample table contains approximately 2,100 delta-chain clones; only one count was recorded for approximately 3% of them. In total, the top ten clones hold less than 25% of the sample. This sample stems from a study of gamma-delta T cells after stem cell transplantation (dated by TCRdb to 2016 to 2017). This clonotype originated in a human donor. It is not recorded whose cells these are; they may come from a transplant donor. The source material was gamma-delta T cells.

In nucleotide form, the sequence is TGTGCCTGTGACGCGGTCCGTACTGGGGGATACGGTTGGACCGATAAACTCATCTTT. Translation gives CACDAVRTGGYGWTDKLIF. The chain is made from TRDV2 and TRDJ1; TRDD3 aligns with 13 central bases. Its CDR3 holds 19 amino acids, cysteine through phenylalanine. The DNA shown is the 57-base CDR3, in frame from base 1. CDR1 and CDR2 were assigned from the germline V gene as GEAIGNYY and EKD. Relative to germline, V is missing 3 bases and J is missing 2 bases, with 14 bases of the junction outside any gene match.